This T cell receptor beta chain was obtained from a study of blood T cells in healthy people across ages (dated by TCRdb to 2014 to 2015). Broadly, across the study: Template switching captured roughly one uniquely barcoded TCR beta cDNA molecule per two T cells in model experiments. The study measured age-related changes in TCR beta repertoire diversity using deep sequencing normalized with unique cDNA molecular identifiers. Four age groups were formed from the donors: young (average 16 years), middle-aged (approximately 40), aged (more than 55) and long-lived (less than 85). To avoid experimental bias, donors of different ages were spread randomly across the sequencing lanes. The study analyzed two additional independent replicas of 1 million unique cDNA reads from the same blood draw for two donors, one aged 18 to 29 and one aged 80 or older.

The roughly 39 donors, aged roughly 6 to 95 years, were systemically healthy Caucasian individuals from Russia. Ten milliliters of peripheral blood were drawn from each donor into EDTA-treated Vacutainer tubes. PBMCs were isolated by Ficoll-Paque density-gradient centrifugation, with at least 6 million obtained per sample. Trizol reagent was used to extract total RNA from PBMCs, with at least 5.5 micrograms per sample. For every donor, flow cytometry on a PBMC aliquot measured the percentage of naive CD45RAhigh/CD27high T cells. Results and caveats for the whole study, not just this receptor: Donor CMV infection status was unknown, potentially confounding age-related changes in expanded clonotypes. Estimates of total diversity based on one million sequenced T cells were regarded as lower bounds and as underestimates. Observed TCR beta diversity per million T cells fell roughly linearly with age, and a significant reduction was already apparent by age about 36. Because profiling used bulk unsorted PBMCs, naive and antigen-experienced compartments could not be compared conclusively. Compared with the aged group, more naive CD4+ T cells, fewer expanded clones and increased TCR diversity were shown by the long-lived group, suggesting age selection. Observed TCR beta diversity correlated strongly with the percentage of naive T cells measured by flow cytometry.

The method behind the library was 5' RACE. Sequencing took place on an Illumina HiSeq 2500. The second PCR ran for about 7 to 11 cycles and used a J-beta primer mix along with a sample-barcoded 5' primer. Each TCR beta cDNA molecule received a unique molecular identifier from a template-switch 5' adaptor carrying 12 random nucleotides. Each sample yielded at least 2.5 million CDR3-containing paired-end reads. The Mint cDNA synthesis kit, primed by a TRBC-specific oligonucleotide, was used to synthesize first-strand cDNA from all RNA. Following uracil-DNA glycosylase treatment, all cDNA underwent a first 18-cycle PCR with the universal primers M1SS and BC2_uni_R. In the authors' own workflow: For normalization, 1 million high-quality reads were randomly selected from each sample, with every read carrying a distinct molecular identifier. Reads sharing molecular identifiers were discarded rather than binned into consensus sequences. CDR3 identification, clonotype clustering and error correction used MiTCR with a Q25 quality threshold and the strictest error-elimination algorithm. Lower-bound total TCR beta diversity was estimated with a nonparametric unseen species model using Euler transformation. TCRdb took the public reads, trimmed them with fastp at Q25, ran MiXCR for clone calling and kept in-frame beta chains. Rows are unified per CDR3 protein, each entry keeping the most common DNA and genes. TCRdb, not the authors, supplied the V and J calls. Counted in this sample were some 1.6 million distinct CDR3 sequences; about 35% of them appeared once. About 11% of the sample is held by the ten biggest clonotypes.

The CDR3 goes from the cysteine to the phenylalanine over 16 residues. The CDR3 DNA has 48 bases and is translated from base 1. CDR1 and CDR2 are read off the germline V gene (reference sequence) as SEHNR and FQNEAQ. V has 5 bases trimmed and J has 3 bases trimmed; junction bases matching no gene number 4. This clonotype was recorded a few times. The clone's antigen remains unknown. No clone much larger than this one lies a single base away; base qualities are absent. The specimen sequenced was blood. In this chain, TRBV7-9 is recombined with TRBJ2-3; a stretch of 14 junction bases matches TRBD2. This clonotype was obtained from a woman aged 25 to 45 in good health. The base sequence is TGTGCCAGCAGCCCATGGACTAGCGGGGGGACAGATACGCAGTATTTT. Its coded protein is CASSPWTSGGTDTQYF.